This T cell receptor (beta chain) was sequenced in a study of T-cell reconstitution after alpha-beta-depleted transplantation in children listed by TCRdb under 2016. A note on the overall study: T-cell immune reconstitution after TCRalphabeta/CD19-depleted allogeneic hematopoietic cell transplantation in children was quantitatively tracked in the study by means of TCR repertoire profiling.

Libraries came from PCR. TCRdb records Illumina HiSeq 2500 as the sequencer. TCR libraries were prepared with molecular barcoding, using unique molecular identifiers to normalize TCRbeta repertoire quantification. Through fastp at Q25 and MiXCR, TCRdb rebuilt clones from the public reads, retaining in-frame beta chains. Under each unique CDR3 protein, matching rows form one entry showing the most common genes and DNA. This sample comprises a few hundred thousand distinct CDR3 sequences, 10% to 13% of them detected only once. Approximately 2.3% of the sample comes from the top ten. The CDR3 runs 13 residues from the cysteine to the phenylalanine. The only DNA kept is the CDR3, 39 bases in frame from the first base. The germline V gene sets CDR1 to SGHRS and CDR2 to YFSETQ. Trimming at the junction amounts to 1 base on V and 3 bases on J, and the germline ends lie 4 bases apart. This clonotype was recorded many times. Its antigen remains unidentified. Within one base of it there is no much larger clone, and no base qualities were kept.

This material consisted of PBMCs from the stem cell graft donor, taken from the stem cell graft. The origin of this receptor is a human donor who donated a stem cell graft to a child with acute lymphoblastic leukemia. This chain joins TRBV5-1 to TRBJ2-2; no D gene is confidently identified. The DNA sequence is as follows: TGCGCCAGCAGCTTGAAGGACACCGGGGAGCTGTTTTTT. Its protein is CASSLKDTGELFF.